The 13 T cell receptor beta chains listed next were all sequenced from one sample in a study of blood T cell repertoires in COVID-19. The protocol was immunoSEQ multiplex PCR, while the TCRdb copy is restricted to in-frame clones and leaves out a portion. The sample contains around 180,000 clones, approximately 85% of which appear only once. Sample: peripheral blood. The source of these receptors is a woman older than 75 with acute or convalescent COVID-19.

This clone was counted a single time. V usage is TRBV3-1 (or the pseudogene TRBV3-2) and J usage is TRBJ2-5; D possibly corresponds to TRBD2 (5 bases). V gave up 2 bases and J gave up 5 bases, with 6 bases separating them. Per germline, CDR1 LGHDT and CDR2 YNNKEL (reference sequence). This CDR3 has 12 amino acids. The CDR3 bases are TGTGCCAGCAGCCAAAGAGGGGAGACCCAGTACTTC. Translation: CASSQRGETQYF.

The V gene is TRBV9, the J gene TRBJ2-7, with a weak D call TRBD2 (6 bases). The CDR3 length is 13 residues. CDR1 is SGDLS, CDR2 YYNGEE, per germline. Trimming left V 6 bases short and J 6 bases short, with 16 bases between. For the CDR3, the DNA is TGTGCCAGCACCGGCAGGGAGGAAGGCGAGCAGTACTTC. Protein sequence: CASTGREEGEQYF.

This chain joins TRBV3-1 (or the pseudogene TRBV3-2) and TRBJ1-1, with 7 bases aligning to TRBD1. The germline gives CDR1 LGHDT, CDR2 YNNKEL (reference sequence). The CDR3 extends over 16 amino acids. J was trimmed by 4 bases and V by 0 bases; bases with no gene match: 8. The CDR3 here is CASSQESTGATTEAFF. The CDR3 bases are TGTGCCAGCAGCCAAGAATCTACAGGGGCCACCACTGAAGCTTTCTTT.

This clone has more than one count but fewer than ten. The rearrangement joins TRBV7-2 to TRBJ2-5, with TRBD2 matching 11 bases. V shed 4 bases and J 8 bases; nucleotides not matched to a gene: 12. Per the germline V gene, CDR1 is SGHTA and CDR2 is FQGNSA. This CDR3 comprises 16 residues. DNA for the CDR3: TGTGCCAGCAGCTCCGGAGGGGCTAGCGGGGGGTTAACCCAGTACTTC. Its protein product is CASSSGGASGGLTQYF.

V usage is TRBV5-3 and J usage is TRBJ2-7; 9 positions agree with TRBD1. TRBV5-3 is treated as an ORF (open reading frame) with a function not yet certain. The ends lost 6 bases at V and 2 bases at J; junction bases unmatched: 3. This CDR3 is 13 amino acids long. The DNA for the CDR3 is TGTGCCAGAAAGTGGACAGGGGCCTACGAGCAGTACTTC. This gives the protein CARKWTGAYEQYF.

The genes are TRBV5-1 and TRBJ2-3, with a tentative D call TRBD1 (7 bases). There are 15 residues in the CDR3. V lost 0 bases and J lost 4, with 12 bases in between. The germline V gene encodes CDR1 SGHRS and CDR2 YFSETQ. The CDR3 DNA sequence: TGCGCCAGCAGCTTGGGCGGGACAGAGTCAGATACGCAGTATTTT. It yields the protein CASSLGGTESDTQYF.

DNA of the CDR3: TGTGCCAGCAGCGTAGGGGACATCCAAGAGACCCAGTACTTC. Translated: CASSVGDIQETQYF. The chain joins TRBV9 to TRBJ2-5; possibly TRBD1 for D (6 bases). Deletions cut 0 bases from V and 1 base from J, with 7 bases between. Germline values: CDR1 SGDLS, CDR2 YYNGEE. This CDR3 has 14 residues.

This clone showed up just once. The chain links TRBV5-1 to TRBJ2-1, with 7 bases identical to TRBD1. Per germline, CDR1 SGHRS and CDR2 YFSETQ. This CDR3 spans 13 amino acids. After removal of 4 bases from V and 5 bases from J, the junction contained 3 bases not matched to a gene. The CDR3 protein is CASSPGQDNEQFF. Here the CDR3 DNA reads TGCGCCAGCAGCCCAGGACAGGACAATGAGCAGTTCTTC.

The rearrangement links TRBV12-3 or TRBV12-4 to TRBJ1-5; D not certain. With 7 bases removed from V and 4 bases from J, the gap between germline ends came to 11 bases. CDR3 length equals 13 residues. CDR3 coding DNA: TGTGCCAGCACCGTGGGGAGAAATCAGCCCCAGCATTTT. Translation gives CASTVGRNQPQHF.

V gene TRBV5-1 combines with J gene TRBJ1-1, with unresolved D. Trimming stripped 4 bases from V and 2 bases from J, with 12 bases between. Looked up from germline, CDR1 is SGHRS and CDR2 is YFSETQ. The CDR3 runs 14 residues. CDR3 DNA sequence: TGCGCCAGCAGCACCCAGACACGTAACACTGAAGCTTTCTTT. As protein: CASSTQTRNTEAFF.

V gene TRBV10-3 combines with J gene TRBJ2-3; 7 bases line up with TRBD1. The CDR3 is made up of 15 amino acids. V was clipped by 7 bases and J by 2 bases; unmatched bases: 9. Germline CDR1 is ENHRY and CDR2 is SYGVKD. Written as DNA, the CDR3 is TGTGCCATCACCCCCCGAGGACAGGACACAGATACGCAGTATTTT. It yields the protein CAITPRGQDTDTQYF.

This clone has just one count. The gene calls are TRBV9 and TRBJ2-3; 13 bases agree with TRBD2. The germline V gene has CDR1 SGDLS and CDR2 YYNGEE. There are 16 residues in the CDR3. The ends lost 3 bases at V and 5 bases at J; junction bases unmatched: 6. The CDR3 here is CASSAQLAGGRDTQYF. Here the CDR3 DNA reads TGTGCCAGCAGCGCCCAACTAGCGGGGGGGAGAGATACGCAGTATTTT.

The chain employs TRBV29-1 and TRBJ1-2; tentatively, D is TRBD1 (6 bases). The ends were cut back, 6 bases at V and 4 bases at J, with 24 bases in the middle. CDR1 is SQVTM, CDR2 ANQGSEA, per germline. This CDR3 region has 16 residues. CDR3 bases: TGCAGCGTAAAGACAGGTTCCGCCCTTTCCCTCTATGGCTACACCTTC. It codes for CSVKTGSALSLYGYTF.